The clone carrying this T cell receptor (beta chain) was counted only a few times. Antigen unknown. The sample is drawn from a study of Tregs in tolerant kidney transplant recipients. The CDR3 is made up of 14 amino acids. Germline V gene data show CDR1 as LNHDA and CDR2 as SQIVND (reference sequence). Trimming cost V 5 bases and J 5 bases; bases outside gene matches: 5. The data were produced by immunoSEQ multiplex PCR, yet TCRdb's version contains in-frame clones alone and is incomplete. This sample has roughly 80,000 clones; roughly 91% occur once, and the top ten carry roughly 1.5%. Recipients received nonmyeloablative bone marrow transplants from related graft donors, with transient mixed chimerism. Study-wide results and caveats: Antigen-driven expansion was suggested because donor-specific Tregs expanded more than all Tregs in tolerant patients.

Sequenced material: CD4+ T cells from blood (PBMCs), taken 24 months after the transplant. This TCR derives from a human patient who received a combined kidney and bone marrow transplant. Some T cells may possibly be graft donor cells. V usage is TRBV19 and J usage is TRBJ1-1, with 10 bases fitting TRBD1. CDR3 nucleotide sequence: TGTGCCAGTAGTCCGACAGGGGGCTATACTGAAGCTTTCTTT. Translation: CASSPTGGYTEAFF.